These 27 T cell receptor beta chains originate from one sample sequenced in a study of T cells in Graves' hyperthyroidism and ophthalmopathy. RNA transcripts were the template for amplifying TCR beta CDR3 regions. Using the HTBI primer set, a first-round RT-PCR was run on the TCR CDR3. In TCRdb, the multiplex PCR reads were re-called with MiXCR into one record per CDR3 protein. This sample yields a few hundred thousand distinct CDR3 sequences, of which about a fifth are seen a single time; about 26% belongs to the top ten. Sample: blood. These receptors were collected from a man between 18 and 29 years old with Graves' hyperthyroidism.

This clonotype appeared many times. The DNA for the CDR3 is TGCGCCAGCAGCTTTACAGGGCCGAACACTGAAGCTTTCTTT. Translating gives CASSFTGPNTEAFF. This chain joins TRBV5-1 and TRBJ1-1; possibly TRBD1 for D (6 bases). This CDR3 is built from 14 residues. V lost 2 bases, J lost 1 base, and 9 bases lay in between. Germline V gives CDR1 SGHRS, CDR2 YFSETQ. Drawing the rest from reference TRBV5-1 and TRBJ1-1, the complete variable domain is KAGVTQTPRYLIKTRGQQVTLSCSPISGHRSVSWYQQTPGQGLQFLFEYFSETQRNKGNFPGRFSGRQFSNSRSEMNVSTLELGDSALYLCASSFTGPNTEAFFGQGTRLTVV.

This clonotype was counted ten times or more. V gene TRBV19 combines with J gene TRBJ1-1, with D tentatively TRBD1 (5 bases). Trimming left V 7 bases short and J 5 bases short, with 17 bases between. The germline gives CDR1 LNHDA, CDR2 SQIVND (reference sequence). The CDR3 sequence is 14 residues long. CDR3 sequence (DNA): TGTGCCAGTACGCGGGGGGGGTCATTGACTGAAGCTTTCTTT. Protein product: CASTRGGSLTEAFF. Combining the CDR3 with reference TRBV19 and TRBJ1-1 gives the whole variable domain DGGITQSPKYLFRKEGQNVTLSCEQNLNHDAMYWYRQDPGQGLRLIYYSQIVNDFQKGDIAEGYSVSREKKESFPLTVTSAQKNPTAFYLCASTRGGSLTEAFFGQGTRLTVV.

This clonotype was seen many times. V usage is TRBV11-3 and J usage is TRBJ2-4; a possible D gene is TRBD1 (6 bases). V lost 5 bases and J 2 bases, leaving 10 bases between the germline ends. CDR3 size: 14 residues. Germline CDR1 and CDR2: SGHNT and YENEEA. The CDR3 loop is CASSPDSTKNIQYF. The CDR3 coding sequence is TGTGCCAGCAGCCCGGACAGTACCAAAAACATTCAGTACTTC.

This clonotype was recorded many times. The junction and the germline gene differ at one end; a read error may be behind it. The chain links TRBV20-1 to TRBJ2-5; tentatively, D is TRBD2 (5 bases). The length of the CDR3 is 12 residues. CDR1 DFQATT and CDR2 SNEGSKA come from the germline V gene (reference sequence). The CDR3 here is CSGRGREETQYF. Written as DNA, the CDR3 is TGCAGTGGTAGAGGGAGAGAGGAGACCCAGTACTTC.

This clonotype has a handful of counts. The rearrangement links TRBV11-3 to TRBJ2-2; D not resolved. The germline V and J ends were trimmed by 5 bases and 7 bases, with 11 bases remaining between them. The germline CDR1 and CDR2 sequences are SGHNT and YENEEA. CDR3 length: 13 residues. CDR3: CASSPFRSGELFF. DNA for the CDR3: TGTGCCAGCAGCCCCTTCCGGAGCGGGGAGCTGTTTTTT.

This clonotype was seen at least ten times. The chain combines TRBV6-4 with TRBJ2-2, with 7 bases fitting TRBD1. CDR3 length: 14 residues. V lost 4 bases and J lost 5; bases outside the gene matches: 4. CDR1 is MRHNA and CDR2 is SNTAGT in the germline V gene. CDR3 sequence reads: CASSADRDTGELFF. CDR3 in DNA: TGTGCCAGCAGTGCCGACAGGGATACCGGGGAGCTGTTTTTT.

V gene TRBV2 combines with J gene TRBJ2-7; 12 bases line up with TRBD1. V trimming: 6 bases; J trimming: 5 bases; junction bases outside the gene matches: 11. The CDR3 is 16 residues long. Germline V gene lookup returns CDR1 SNHLY and CDR2 FYNNEI. CDR3 region: CASSGDRDRGRDEQYF. The CDR3 DNA is TGTGCCAGCAGCGGCGACCGGGACAGGGGGCGCGACGAGCAGTACTTC.

The chain is built from TRBV4-1 and TRBJ2-7, with 8 bases that match TRBD2. V was clipped by 2 bases and J by 3 bases; unmatched bases: 12. The CDR3 consists of 17 residues. Germline CDR1 is MGHRA and CDR2 is YSYEKL. CDR3 nucleotide sequence: TGCGCCAGCAGCCAATGGCCCCCCAGCGGGGGACTCTACGAGCAGTACTTC. It codes for CASSQWPPSGGLYEQYF.

This clonotype has a count of ten or more. The J gene is TRBJ2-5, the V gene TRBV12-3 or TRBV12-4, with 7 bases aligning to TRBD1. The CDR3 is 15 residues long. Trimming removed 6 bases from V and 0 bases from J; junction bases left unmatched: 7. CDR3 nucleotides: TGTGCCAGCAGCCTGACAGGGCCCCACCAAGAGACCCAGTACTTC. This sequence encodes CASSLTGPHQETQYF.

This chain uses TRBV15 with TRBJ2-7; 10 nucleotides match TRBD1. V was pared by 8 bases and J by 7 bases, with 8 bases of the junction left unmatched. Per the germline V gene, CDR1 is LNHNV and CDR2 is YYDKDF (reference sequence). This CDR3 spans 13 amino acids. CDR3 in amino acids: CATLDRGTNEQYF. The DNA for the CDR3 is TGTGCCACCTTGGACAGGGGGACAAATGAGCAGTACTTC.

The V and J genes are TRBV5-8 and TRBJ1-1; tentative D call: TRBD1 (5 bases). Germline CDR1 reads SGHTS; CDR2 reads YDEGEE. The V gene lost 6 bases and the J gene lost 1 base, with 13 bases spanning the gap. The CDR3 covers 14 residues. The CDR3 sequence is CASMVGLENTEAFF. CDR3 sequence (DNA): TGTGCCAGCATGGTGGGACTGGAGAACACTGAAGCTTTCTTT.

This clonotype occurred many times. This rearrangement joins TRBV28 to TRBJ1-5; TRBD1 matches 7 bases. Trimming removed 5 bases from V and 3 bases from J; junction bases left unmatched: 13. The CDR3 is 17 amino acids. Germline CDR1 and CDR2: MDHEN and SYDVKM. DNA of the CDR3: TGTGCCAGCAGTCCTCGCTTCAAGACAGGGTCCAATCAGCCCCAGCATTTT. Its translation: CASSPRFKTGSNQPQHF.

This clonotype was seen only a few times. This rearrangement joins TRBV14 to TRBJ2-1; D is unclear. Trimming cost V 4 bases and J 9 bases, with 13 bases left between them. The CDR3 consists of 13 residues. Germline values: CDR1 SGHDN, CDR2 FVKESK. The CDR3 sequence is CASSLLPRREQFF. The CDR3 DNA is TGTGCCAGCAGCCTATTACCTAGGCGTGAGCAGTTCTTC.

This clonotype occurred many times. The V and J genes are TRBV12-3 or TRBV12-4 and TRBJ1-2; possible D gene TRBD1, 5 bases. The CDR3 is 13 amino acids. Between the trimmed V and J ends, which lost 6 bases and 0 bases, there was a span of 8 bases. The CDR3 spells CASSGDPNYGYTF. The CDR3 bases are TGTGCCAGCAGCGGGGACCCTAACTATGGCTACACCTTC.

This clonotype was detected only a few times. The chain uses TRBV11-3 and TRBJ2-4; no reliable D call. The CDR3 loop spans 16 amino acids. With 2 bases removed from V and 1 base from J, the gap between germline ends came to 12 bases. Germline loops: CDR1 SGHNT, CDR2 YENEEA. CDR3 protein: CASSLRSVGAKNIQYF. The CDR3 region has the DNA TGTGCCAGCAGCTTAAGGTCGGTGGGGGCCAAAAACATTCAGTACTTC. Looking up the rest from reference TRBV11-3 and TRBJ2-4 gives the full variable domain: EAGVVQSPRYKIIEKKQPVAFWCNPISGHNTLYWYLQNLGQGPELLIRYENEEAVDDSQLPKDRFSAERLKGVDSTLKIQPAELGDSAVYLCASSLRSVGAKNIQYFGAGTRLSVL.

In this sample, this clonotype turned up many times. This CDR3 fails to terminate in the conserved phenylalanine or tryptophan, so it likely reflects a read error. The gene calls are TRBV12-5 and TRBJ1-2; unclear D gene. The CDR3 extends over 13 amino acids. Germline V gene data show CDR1 as LGHNT and CDR2 as FRNRAP. V lost 2 bases and J 8 bases, leaving 12 bases between the germline ends. The CDR3, as DNA: TGTGCTAGTGGTTTGAAGGAGGGAATGGGCTACACCCTC. It codes for CASGLKEGMGYTL.

The chain recombines TRBV7-9 with TRBJ1-4; 7 nucleotides match TRBD1. The CDR3 sequence is 13 residues long. V lost 5 bases and J lost 8; bases outside the gene matches: 5. Germline values: CDR1 SEHNR, CDR2 FQNEAQ (reference sequence). This CDR3 reads CASSPQGGEKLFF. The CDR3 bases are TGTGCCAGCAGCCCCCAGGGGGGGGAAAAACTGTTTTTT.

This clonotype was recorded at least ten times. CDR3 loop: CASSQSRRGDEQYF. The CDR3 coding sequence is TGCGCCAGCAGCCAATCCCGACGTGGGGACGAGCAGTACTTC. The V gene is TRBV4-1, the J gene TRBJ2-7; D unresolved. Trimming took 2 bases from V and 5 from J, leaving 13 bases between them. There are 14 residues in the CDR3. CDR1 and CDR2 from the germline V gene are MGHRA and YSYEKL.

This clonotype was detected many times. The chain uses TRBV28 and TRBJ2-7, with D uncertain. Trimming took 5 bases from V and 0 from J, leaving 11 bases between them. The CDR3 has 14 amino acids. In germline, CDR1 is MDHEN, CDR2 SYDVKM. CDR3 region: CASSPMTDSYEQYF. DNA for the CDR3: TGTGCCAGCAGTCCTATGACGGACTCCTACGAGCAGTACTTC.

Ten or more counts support this clonotype. The chain carries TRBV19 and TRBJ1-1, with D possibly being TRBD1 (5 bases). The CDR3 is 14 amino acids. Germline V gene lookup returns CDR1 LNHDA and CDR2 SQIVND (reference sequence). V was cut by 6 bases and J by 0 bases, with 11 bases left in between. The CDR3 protein is CASSLGPMNTEAFF. The CDR3 nucleotides read TGTGCCAGTAGCCTGGGGCCCATGAACACTGAAGCTTTCTTT.

This clonotype has at least ten counts. This rearrangement joins TRBV10-2 to TRBJ2-7; D remains ambiguous. The CDR3 is made up of 15 amino acids. The V gene's germline CDR1 is WSHSY and CDR2 SAAADI. Trimming shortened V by 2 bases and J by 1 base, and 12 bases separated the two germline ends. This CDR3 is CASSEPETESYEQYF. CDR3 coding DNA: TGCGCCAGCAGTGAGCCCGAGACGGAGTCCTACGAGCAGTACTTC.

The table lists this clonotype with many counts. The chain uses TRBV9 and TRBJ1-1; the D gene is possibly TRBD1 (5 bases). CDR1 and CDR2 (germline): SGDLS, YYNGEE. This CDR3 region has 16 residues. Trimming took 0 bases from V and 5 from J, leaving 17 bases between them. The CDR3: CASSVEGTGMITEAFF. The CDR3 bases are TGTGCCAGCAGCGTAGAGGGTACAGGAATGATTACTGAAGCTTTCTTT.

The chain couples TRBV20-1 to TRBJ1-5, with 9 bases that match TRBD1. Germline CDR1 DFQATT, CDR2 SNEGSKA (reference sequence). V was clipped by 6 bases and J by 4 bases; unmatched bases: 4. This CDR3 is built from 13 residues. The CDR3 region is CSAKDRGNQPQHF. In nucleotides, the CDR3 is TGCAGTGCCAAGGACAGGGGAAATCAGCCCCAGCATTTT.

This clonotype was counted many times. V is TRBV19 and J is TRBJ2-7, with 7 bases fitting TRBD2. J was trimmed by 4 bases and V by 7 bases; bases with no gene match: 1. Germline CDR1 LNHDA, CDR2 SQIVND (reference sequence). The CDR3 is made up of 11 amino acids. CDR3: CASTGGYEQYF. As DNA, the CDR3 is TGTGCCAGTACCGGGGGGTACGAGCAGTACTTC.

This clonotype was seen more than once but under ten times. This chain joins TRBV2 and TRBJ2-7, with D possibly matching TRBD2 (6 bases). V lost 8 bases and J lost 0, with 14 bases in between. This CDR3 is 14 amino acids long. Germline CDR1 is SNHLY and CDR2 is FYNNEI. The CDR3 DNA follows: TGTGCCAGCGGGTTTGGCGGGAACTCCTACGAGCAGTACTTC. Translating gives CASGFGGNSYEQYF.

V gene TRBV9 combines with J gene TRBJ2-7; D may be TRBD2 (5 bases). This CDR3 contains 14 residues. Looked up from germline, CDR1 is SGDLS and CDR2 is YYNGEE. Trimming left V 3 bases short and J 6 bases short, with 16 bases between. The CDR3 spells CASSATGTLAEQYF. The CDR3 nucleotides read TGTGCCAGCAGCGCCACGGGAACCTTGGCCGAGCAGTACTTC.

This clonotype was observed at least ten times. V is TRBV19 and J is TRBJ1-5; D unclear. The CDR3 runs 15 residues. Germline values: CDR1 LNHDA, CDR2 SQIVND (reference sequence). V was cut by 7 bases and J by 0 bases, with 13 bases left in between. The CDR3 bases are TGTGCCAGTAAATCGGACGGGTATAGCAATCAGCCCCAGCATTTT. It is translated as CASKSDGYSNQPQHF.